Below, 2 T cell receptor beta chains from the same sample are listed, as sequenced in a study of T cells in Graves' hyperthyroidism and ophthalmopathy. Amplified TCR beta CDR3 regions came from RNA transcripts. A first-round RT-PCR of the TCR CDR3 used the HTBI primer set. TCRdb recomputed calls from the multiplex PCR reads with MiXCR, one row per CDR3 protein. Counted here are under 400,000 distinct CDR3 sequences, 15% to 20% occurring once; the ten biggest clones make up roughly 49%. Sequencing input: blood. Receptors were obtained from a woman aged 45-60 years with Graves' hyperthyroidism.

The chain recombines TRBV13 with TRBJ1-1; maybe TRBD1 (6 bases). This CDR3 spans 14 amino acids. The V end lost 5 bases, the J end lost 1 base, and 11 bases lay between the germline ends. Germline-derived CDR1 and CDR2 are PRHDT and FYEKMQ (reference sequence). As DNA, the CDR3 is TGTGCCAGCAGCCGAGGGGGGCAGAACACTGAAGCTTTCTTT. Translating it yields CASSRGGQNTEAFF.

This clonotype has only a few counts. The CDR3: CASSYSTGYEQFF. CDR3 nucleotide sequence: TGTGCCAGCAGTTACTCGACCGGGTATGAGCAGTTCTTC. The chain carries TRBV6-6 and TRBJ2-1; D remains unclear. CDR1 MNHNY and CDR2 SVGAGI come from the germline V gene (reference sequence). V lost 0 bases and J 8 bases, leaving 8 bases between the germline ends. The CDR3 length is 13 residues.